These 24 T cell receptor beta chains came from one sample sequenced in a study of graft-versus-host responses after intestinal transplantation. Profiled with immunoSEQ multiplex PCR; TCRdb holds only in-frame clones, not every one. The sample lists about 98,000 clones; 86% were seen once. The specimen was PBMCs, collected 255 days after intestinal transplant. All receptors come from a human patient who received an intestinal transplant, so some T cells may come from the graft donor.

This clone was seen a handful of times. This rearrangement joins TRBV28 to TRBJ2-3; D is unclear. CDR3 length: 14 amino acids. The V and J ends lost 7 bases and 0 bases respectively, with 11 bases between them. Germline V gene sequence: CDR1 MDHEN, CDR2 SYDVKM. CDR3 in amino acids: CASTTPRSTDTQYF. CDR3 bases: TGTGCCAGCACCACCCCCCGGAGCACAGATACGCAGTATTTT.

The rearrangement links TRBV5-6 to TRBJ2-5; D remains ambiguous. The CDR3 loop spans 14 amino acids. V was pared by 0 bases and J by 0 bases, with 6 bases between. Germline CDR1 SGHDT, CDR2 YYEEEE. CDR3 sequence (DNA): TGTGCCAGCAGCTTGGGGCTCGACCAAGAGACCCAGTACTTC. Translated, it gives CASSLGLDQETQYF.

This chain uses TRBV9 with TRBJ2-2, with 9 nucleotides matching TRBD2. Germline CDR1 SGDLS, CDR2 YYNGEE. CDR3 length: 16 amino acids. V was pared by 2 bases and J by 0 bases, with 2 bases of the junction left unmatched. This CDR3 reads CASSVLAGSNTGELFF. The CDR3 coding sequence is TGTGCCAGCAGCGTCCTAGCGGGGTCGAACACCGGGGAGCTGTTTTTT. The full variable domain, with the rest looked up from reference TRBV9 and TRBJ2-2, is DSGVTQTPKHLITATGQRVTLRCSPRSGDLSVYWYQQSLDQGLQFLIQYYNGEERAKGNILERFSAQQFPDLHSELNLSSLELGDSALYFCASSVLAGSNTGELFFGEGSRLTVL.

V usage is TRBV9 and J usage is TRBJ1-2; the D gene is possibly TRBD1 (6 bases). Trimming took 4 bases from V and 3 from J, leaving 13 bases between them. CDR1 is SGDLS, CDR2 YYNGEE, per germline. This CDR3 has 14 residues. The CDR3 DNA sequence: TGTGCCAGCAGCACCGGGGGCATTGACTATGGCTACACCTTC. It encodes CASSTGGIDYGYTF.

V and J are TRBV5-1 and TRBJ2-3; 12 bases map to TRBD2. CDR3 size: 16 residues. Germline CDR1 reads SGHRS; CDR2 reads YFSETQ. V dropped 3 bases and J dropped 5; count of bases not matched to a gene: 7. CDR3: CASSSPSGRAKDTQYF. The CDR3 region has the DNA TGCGCCAGCAGCTCCCCTAGCGGGAGGGCCAAAGATACGCAGTATTTT.

The genes are TRBV6-1 and TRBJ1-2; D gene unclear. This CDR3 spans 13 amino acids. V lost 6 bases, J lost 2 bases, and 10 bases lay in between. CDR1 and CDR2 from the germline V gene are MNHNS and SASEGT. In DNA form, the CDR3 reads TGTGCCAGCAGCCCTCAGCTCAACTATGGCTACACCTTC. As protein: CASSPQLNYGYTF.

The chain is built from TRBV19 and TRBJ1-4; 9 nucleotides agree with TRBD1. The CDR3 spans 17 residues. From germline, CDR1 is LNHDA and CDR2 SQIVND (reference sequence). The V segment lost 1 base and the J segment 8 bases; nucleotides outside the gene matches: 11. CDR3 in DNA: TGTGCCAGTAGTATAGGAGGGATCGGGACAGGGCGAGAAAAACTGTTTTTT. Protein product: CASSIGGIGTGREKLFF.

This rearrangement joins TRBV19 to TRBJ2-6, with TRBD2 as a possible D gene (5 bases). Looked up from germline, CDR1 is LNHDA and CDR2 is SQIVND (reference sequence). The V end lost 3 bases, the J end lost 2 bases, and 5 bases lay between the germline ends. This CDR3 contains 14 residues. The chain's CDR3 is CASSIGTGANVLTF. The CDR3 DNA follows: TGTGCCAGTAGTATCGGGACTGGGGCCAACGTCCTGACTTTC.

V usage is TRBV7-3 and J usage is TRBJ2-2, with D possibly being TRBD2 (7 bases). Germline CDR1 SGHTA, CDR2 FQGTGA. This CDR3 has 15 residues. Trimming removed 5 bases from V and 4 bases from J, with 14 bases in between. CDR3 protein: CASSPSGGATGELFF. DNA for the CDR3: TGTGCCAGCAGCCCCAGTGGGGGGGCCACCGGGGAGCTGTTTTTT. Full variable domain (missing parts from reference TRBV7-3 and TRBJ2-2): GAGVSQTPSNKVTEKGKYVELRCDPISGHTALYWYRQSLGQGPEFLIYFQGTGAADDSGLPNDRFFAVRPEGSVSTLKIQRTERGDSAVYLCASSPSGGATGELFFGEGSRLTVL.

CDR3: CSVRQGQGQPQHF. The CDR3 DNA follows: TGCAGCGTTCGACAGGGCCAAGGTCAGCCCCAGCATTTT. The genes are TRBV29-1 and TRBJ1-5, with 7 bases aligning to TRBD1. With 5 bases clipped from V and 6 bases from J, the junction kept 7 bases outside the gene matches. From germline, CDR1 is SQVTM and CDR2 ANQGSEA. The CDR3 loop spans 13 amino acids.

This clone was counted a single time. The rearrangement links TRBV28 to TRBJ1-2, with unresolved D. The CDR3 extends over 12 amino acids. With 2 bases removed from V and 8 bases from J, the gap between germline ends came to 9 bases. Per the germline V gene, CDR1 is MDHEN and CDR2 is SYDVKM. The DNA for the CDR3 is TGTGCCAGCAGTTTAAAGCTCGGCGGCTACACCTTC. It encodes CASSLKLGGYTF.

The chain recombines TRBV6-4 with TRBJ2-3; 10 bases align to TRBD2. The CDR3 totals 15 residues. Trimming at V came to 2 bases and at J to 2 bases, leaving 1 base not matched to a gene. Germline-derived CDR1 and CDR2 are MRHNA and SNTAGT. The CDR3 loop is CASSDTSGATDTQYF. CDR3 bases: TGTGCCAGCAGTGACACTAGCGGGGCCACAGATACGCAGTATTTT.

The gene calls are TRBV6-1 and TRBJ2-2; D gene uncertain. CDR3 size: 12 residues. V dropped 8 bases and J dropped 5 bases, with 9 bases sitting between them. Germline CDR1 is MNHNS and CDR2 is SASEGT. CDR3 protein: CASAWRTGELFF. CDR3 in DNA: TGTGCCAGCGCTTGGAGAACCGGGGAGCTGTTTTTT.

The chain carries TRBV9 and TRBJ1-3; D ambiguous. Trimming removed 3 bases from V and 0 bases from J, with 10 bases in between. CDR1 SGDLS and CDR2 YYNGEE come from the germline V gene. CDR3 size: 15 residues. For the CDR3, the DNA is TGTGCCAGCAGCGCGACGGGGAACTCTGGAAACACCATATATTTT. It yields the protein CASSATGNSGNTIYF.

The chain joins TRBV28 to TRBJ2-7; D gene unclear. Germline V gives CDR1 MDHEN, CDR2 SYDVKM. The CDR3 contains 15 residues. The V and J ends lost 5 bases and 3 bases respectively, with 17 bases between them. The CDR3, as DNA: TGTGCCAGCAGTGTGGGTACGGGCCGCTTCTACGAGCAGTACTTC. Its translation: CASSVGTGRFYEQYF.

The J gene is TRBJ1-5, the V gene TRBV28; D gene uncertain. The germline V gene encodes CDR1 MDHEN and CDR2 SYDVKM. Between the trimmed V and J ends, which lost 7 bases and 7 bases, there was a span of 14 bases. The CDR3 extends over 13 amino acids. In nucleotides, the CDR3 is TGTGCCAGCACCCACTCCAGCAGCCAGCCCCAGCATTTT. The encoded protein is CASTHSSSQPQHF.

The rearrangement uses TRBV30 and TRBJ2-7, with D unresolved. The CDR3 is 14 residues long. The ends were cut back, 2 bases at V and 0 bases at J, with 11 bases in the middle. Per germline, CDR1 GTSNPN and CDR2 SVGIG (reference sequence). CDR3 sequence (DNA): TGTGCCTGGAGTAGTGGGGAAAGCTCCTACGAGCAGTACTTC. Amino acid sequence: CAWSSGESSYEQYF.

J is TRBJ2-7 and V is TRBV27, with 7 bases fitting TRBD1. Germline CDR1 is MNHEY and CDR2 is SMNVEV (reference sequence). The V gene end was trimmed by 10 bases and the J gene end by 1 base; junction bases not matched to a gene: 7. This CDR3 comprises 13 residues. CDR3 loop: CATLRQGSYEQYF. The CDR3 DNA reads TGTGCCACCCTACGACAGGGTTCCTACGAGCAGTACTTC.

This clone was detected only a few times. The rearrangement uses TRBV28 and TRBJ2-1; D is unresolved. Trimming took off 4 bases at V and 9 bases at J, with 16 bases between the two ends. The V gene's germline CDR1 is MDHEN and CDR2 SYDVKM. The CDR3 covers 14 residues. DNA for the CDR3: TGTGCCAGCAGTTCAAGCCGTCACGGCAGTGAGCAGTTCTTC. Protein product: CASSSSRHGSEQFF.

This clone has only one observation. The V call is TRBV6-4, the J call TRBJ1-6; 9 nucleotides line up with TRBD1. Unmatched junction bases numbered 3, after V lost 3 bases and J lost 9 bases. In germline, CDR1 is MRHNA, CDR2 SNTAGT. The CDR3 length is 14 residues. CDR3 residues: CASSEDRGASPLHF. The DNA of the CDR3 is TGTGCCAGCAGTGAGGACAGGGGTGCTTCACCCCTCCACTTT.

The chain is built from TRBV2 and TRBJ1-1; TRBD1 matches 11 bases. The length of the CDR3 is 15 residues. The germline V gene has CDR1 SNHLY and CDR2 FYNNEI. V lost 4 bases and J lost 5; bases outside the gene matches: 6. The CDR3 region is CASSVTGTGGTEAFF. CDR3 sequence (DNA): TGTGCCAGCAGTGTAACCGGGACAGGGGGGACTGAAGCTTTCTTT. Together with reference TRBV2 and TRBJ1-1, the CDR3 gives the full variable domain: EPEVTQTPSHQVTQMGQEVILRCVPISNHLYFYWYRQILGQKVEFLVSFYNNEISEKSEIFDDQFSVERPDGSNFTLKIRSTKLEDSAMYFCASSVTGTGGTEAFFGQGTRLTVV.

This chain connects TRBV5-1 to TRBJ1-3, with unresolved D. The CDR3 has 15 residues. V was cut by 2 bases and J by 4 bases, with 13 bases left in between. Germline lookup yields CDR1 SGHRS and CDR2 YFSETQ. This CDR3 reads CASSLGPSGGNTIYF. The CDR3 DNA is TGCGCCAGCAGCTTAGGACCCAGCGGGGGAAACACCATATATTTT.

The chain is built from TRBV9 and TRBJ1-1; D may be TRBD1 (6 bases). V was cut by 2 bases and J by 7 bases, with 15 bases left in between. Germline values: CDR1 SGDLS, CDR2 YYNGEE. The CDR3 consists of 14 residues. As DNA, the CDR3 is TGTGCCAGCAGCGTGGGCGGAGGGGGTGGTGAAGCTTTCTTT. Translating gives CASSVGGGGGEAFF.

The V gene is TRBV5-4, the J gene TRBJ2-3; D might be TRBD1 or TRBD2, each matching 5 bases. Germline V gene lookup returns CDR1 SGHNT and CDR2 YYREEE (reference sequence). The CDR3 runs 15 residues. V was trimmed by 5 bases and J by 5 bases, leaving 18 bases between them. The CDR3 here is CASSPGPGREDTQYF. CDR3 DNA sequence: TGTGCCAGCAGTCCGGGACCTGGTCGTGAAGATACGCAGTATTTT. Complete variable domain (other parts from reference TRBV5-4 and TRBJ2-3): ETGVTQSPTHLIKTRGQQVTLRCSSQSGHNTVSWYQQALGQGPQFIFQYYREEENGRGNFPPRFSGLQFPNYSSELNVNALELDDSALYLCASSPGPGREDTQYFGPGTRLTVL.